This T cell receptor beta chain was captured by sequencing in a study of T-cell memory formation after mild COVID-19. Study-level background: TCR clusters showed largely donor specificity. Overall study findings and caveats: Pre-infection memory already had some responding clones, implying cross-reactive memory joined.

The CDR3 extends over 17 amino acids. With 1 base clipped from V and 5 bases from J, the junction kept 10 bases outside the gene matches. Germline CDR1 KGHSH, CDR2 LQKENI. A word on this clonotype: Its target is unknown.

5'RACE, which relied on constant-segment primers, yielded TCR alpha and TCR beta cDNA libraries carrying sample barcodes and UMIs. From the 5' RACE reads, TCRdb called clonotypes with MiXCR, one entry per CDR3 protein. The sample holds a few hundred thousand distinct CDR3 sequences, approximately 25% seen once. The sequenced sample was PBMCs or a T cell subset sorted from them (not recorded which). V usage is TRBV18 and J usage is TRBJ2-5, with 10 bases fitting TRBD2. The clonotype originates from an adult woman who had mild COVID-19 (a few samples of this study predate the infection). Cell type and time point are not known. The CDR3 loop is CASSPQNLAGEWETQYF. CDR3 DNA: TGTGCCAGCTCACCACAGAATCTAGCGGGAGAATGGGAGACCCAGTACTTC.